This TCR beta chain appears in the sequencing data of a study of blood T cell repertoires in COVID-19. Method: immunoSEQ multiplex PCR; TCRdb's copy keeps in-frame clones and lacks some. This table holds about 100,000 clones, roughly 86% found once. Germline assignment: CDR1 SGHVS and CDR2 FQNEAQ. There are 14 residues in the CDR3. Trimming left V 3 bases short and J 4 bases short, with 10 bases between. The sample consisted of peripheral blood. The sequence came from a woman aged 55 to 70 with acute or convalescent COVID-19. This chain uses TRBV7-8 with TRBJ2-4, with D maybe TRBD2 (6 bases). The CDR3 here is CASSLTEGKNIQYF. Here the CDR3 DNA reads TGTGCCAGCAGCTTGACGGAGGGGAAAAACATTCAGTACTTC.